Described below is a single T cell receptor (beta chain) sequence and its context. Its matching antigen is unknown. This sample was included in a study of T cell repertoires in cytomegalovirus infection. At the level of the study: An indication of both CMV infection and matching HLA type came from public TCR beta signatures. Overall study findings and caveats: Identification of carriers of CMV plus the relevant HLA was performed using cumulative public TCR beta family frequency. CMV-specific TCR beta clonotypes restricted by HLA-C were the ones dominating the ex vivo response.

TCRdb processed the reads anew with MiXCR; each CDR3 protein has one entry. The sample contains some 270,000 distinct CDR3 sequences, 22% of which appear only once. Germline V gene sequence: CDR1 SGHTA, CDR2 FQGNSA. Unmatched junction bases numbered 14, after V lost 5 bases and J lost 8 bases. This CDR3 has 15 amino acids. The genes are TRBV7-2 and TRBJ1-2; TRBD1 agrees at 7 bases. The TCR originated in a human donor in good health (CMV status not recorded). Some clones in this sample may be carry-over from other donors' samples. Sequenced here: cultured PBMCs, sampled from culture after CMV antigen stimulation. The CDR3 loop reads CASSPRTGGAWGYTF. CDR3 sequence (DNA): TGTGCCAGCAGCCCCCGGACAGGCGGCGCGTGGGGCTACACCTTC.